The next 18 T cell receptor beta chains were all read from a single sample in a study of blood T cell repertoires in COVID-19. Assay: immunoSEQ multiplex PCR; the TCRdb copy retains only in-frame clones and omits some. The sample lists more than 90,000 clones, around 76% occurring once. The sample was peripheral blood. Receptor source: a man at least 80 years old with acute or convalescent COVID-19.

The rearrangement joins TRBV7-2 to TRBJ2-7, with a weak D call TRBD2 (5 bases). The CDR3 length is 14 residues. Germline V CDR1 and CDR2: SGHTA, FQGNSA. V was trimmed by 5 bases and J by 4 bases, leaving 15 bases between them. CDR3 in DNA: TGTGCCAGCAGCCTACTCGGGGTCCAATACGAGCAGTACTTC. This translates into CASSLLGVQYEQYF.

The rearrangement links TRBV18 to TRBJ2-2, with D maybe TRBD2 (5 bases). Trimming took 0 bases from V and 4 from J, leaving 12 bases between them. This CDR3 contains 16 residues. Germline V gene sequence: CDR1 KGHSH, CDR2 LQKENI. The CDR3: CASSPPTRVSTGELFF. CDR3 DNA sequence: TGTGCCAGCTCACCACCGACGAGGGTATCCACCGGGGAGCTGTTTTTT.

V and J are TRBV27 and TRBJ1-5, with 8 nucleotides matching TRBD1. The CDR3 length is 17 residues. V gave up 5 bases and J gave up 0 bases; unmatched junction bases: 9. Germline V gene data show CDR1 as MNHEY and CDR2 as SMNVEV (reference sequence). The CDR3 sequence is CASSPHAGGYSNQPQHF. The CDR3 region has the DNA TGTGCCAGCAGTCCCCACGCAGGGGGCTATAGCAATCAGCCCCAGCATTTT.

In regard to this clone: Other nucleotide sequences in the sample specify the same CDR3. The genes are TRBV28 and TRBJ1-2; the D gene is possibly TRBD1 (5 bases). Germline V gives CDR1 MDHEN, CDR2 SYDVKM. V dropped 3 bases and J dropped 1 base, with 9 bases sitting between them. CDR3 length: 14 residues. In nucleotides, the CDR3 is TGTGCCAGCAGTTTGTCCAGGGTTAACTATGGCTACACCTTC. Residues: CASSLSRVNYGYTF.

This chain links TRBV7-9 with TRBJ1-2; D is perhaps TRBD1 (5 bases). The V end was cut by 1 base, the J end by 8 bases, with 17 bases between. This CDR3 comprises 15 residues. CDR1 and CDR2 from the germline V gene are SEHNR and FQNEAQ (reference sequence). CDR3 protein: CASSLGVAGRGGYTF. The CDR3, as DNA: TGTGCCAGCAGCTTAGGAGTAGCGGGGAGGGGCGGCTACACCTTC. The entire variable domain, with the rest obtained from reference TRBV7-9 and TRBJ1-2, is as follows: DTGVSQNPRHKITKRGQNVTFRCDPISEHNRLYWYRQTLGQGPEFLTYFQNEAQLEKSRLLSDRFSAERPKGSFSTLEIQRTEQGDSAMYLCASSLGVAGRGGYTFGSGTRLTVV.

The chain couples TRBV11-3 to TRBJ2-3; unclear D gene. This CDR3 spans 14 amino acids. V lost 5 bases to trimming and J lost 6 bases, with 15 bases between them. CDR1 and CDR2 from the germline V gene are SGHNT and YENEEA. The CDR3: CASSPSNGVDTQYF. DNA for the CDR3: TGTGCCAGCAGCCCCTCGAACGGAGTGGATACGCAGTATTTT.

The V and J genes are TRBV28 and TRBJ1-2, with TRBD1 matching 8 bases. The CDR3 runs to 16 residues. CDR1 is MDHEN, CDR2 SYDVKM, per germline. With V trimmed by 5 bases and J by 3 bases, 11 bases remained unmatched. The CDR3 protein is CASSVGTGTAYYGYTF. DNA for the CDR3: TGTGCCAGCAGTGTCGGGACAGGCACAGCTTACTATGGCTACACCTTC.

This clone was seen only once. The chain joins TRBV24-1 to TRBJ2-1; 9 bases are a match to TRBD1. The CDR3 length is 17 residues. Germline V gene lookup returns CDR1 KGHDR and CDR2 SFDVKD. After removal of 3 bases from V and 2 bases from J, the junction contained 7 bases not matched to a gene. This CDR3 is CATSDHLQGATYNEQFF. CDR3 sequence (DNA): TGTGCCACCAGTGATCACTTACAGGGGGCTACCTACAATGAGCAGTTCTTC.

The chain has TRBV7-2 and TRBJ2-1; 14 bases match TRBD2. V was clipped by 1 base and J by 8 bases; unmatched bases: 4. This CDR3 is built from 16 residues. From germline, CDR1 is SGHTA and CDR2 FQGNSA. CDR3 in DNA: TGTGCCAGCAGCTTAGGGGGACTAGCGGGGGATGATGAGCAGTTCTTC. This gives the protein CASSLGGLAGDDEQFF.

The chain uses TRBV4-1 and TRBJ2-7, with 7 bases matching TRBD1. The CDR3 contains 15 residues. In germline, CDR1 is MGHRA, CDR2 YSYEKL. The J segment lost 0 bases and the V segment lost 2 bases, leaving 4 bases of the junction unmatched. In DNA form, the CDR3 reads TGCGCCAGCAGCCAATGGGACAGCAGCTCCTACGAGCAGTACTTC. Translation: CASSQWDSSSYEQYF.

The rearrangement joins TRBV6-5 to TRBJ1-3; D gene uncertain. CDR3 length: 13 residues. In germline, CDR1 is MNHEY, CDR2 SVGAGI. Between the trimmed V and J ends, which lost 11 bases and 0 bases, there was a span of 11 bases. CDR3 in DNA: TGTGCCGTAAAAGCGTACTCTGGAAACACCATATATTTT. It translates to CAVKAYSGNTIYF.

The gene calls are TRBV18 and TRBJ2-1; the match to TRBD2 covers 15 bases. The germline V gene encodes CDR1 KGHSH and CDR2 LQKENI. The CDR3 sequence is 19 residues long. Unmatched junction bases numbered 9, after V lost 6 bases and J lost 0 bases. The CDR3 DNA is TGTGCCAGCTCCACCTCCGGGACTAGCGGGAGGAGCTCCTACAATGAGCAGTTCTTC. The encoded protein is CASSTSGTSGRSSYNEQFF.

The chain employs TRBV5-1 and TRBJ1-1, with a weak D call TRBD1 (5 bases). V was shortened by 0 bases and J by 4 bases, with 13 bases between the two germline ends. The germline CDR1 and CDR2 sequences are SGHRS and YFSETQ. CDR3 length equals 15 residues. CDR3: CASSLDSGRVTEAFF. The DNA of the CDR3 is TGCGCCAGCAGCTTGGACTCAGGGAGGGTCACTGAAGCTTTCTTT.

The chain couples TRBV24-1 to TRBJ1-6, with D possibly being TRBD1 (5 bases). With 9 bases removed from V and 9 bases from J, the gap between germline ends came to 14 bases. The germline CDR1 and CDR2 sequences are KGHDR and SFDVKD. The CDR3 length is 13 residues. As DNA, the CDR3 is TGTGCCACCTCGAGGGACGGGGGTTCACCCCTCCACTTT. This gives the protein CATSRDGGSPLHF.

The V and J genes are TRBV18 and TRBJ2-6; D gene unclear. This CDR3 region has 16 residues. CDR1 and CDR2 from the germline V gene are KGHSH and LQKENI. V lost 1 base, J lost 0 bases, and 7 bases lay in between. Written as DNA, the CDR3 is TGTGCCAGCTCACCACAGCGAAGCTCTGGGGCCAACGTCCTGACTTTC. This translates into CASSPQRSSGANVLTF.

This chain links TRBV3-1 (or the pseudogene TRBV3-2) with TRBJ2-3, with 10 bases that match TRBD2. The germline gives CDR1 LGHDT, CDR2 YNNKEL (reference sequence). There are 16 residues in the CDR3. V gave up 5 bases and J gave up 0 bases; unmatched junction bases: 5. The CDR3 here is CASSSPLAGSTDTQYF. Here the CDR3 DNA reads TGTGCCAGCAGCTCCCCACTAGCGGGGAGCACAGATACGCAGTATTTT.

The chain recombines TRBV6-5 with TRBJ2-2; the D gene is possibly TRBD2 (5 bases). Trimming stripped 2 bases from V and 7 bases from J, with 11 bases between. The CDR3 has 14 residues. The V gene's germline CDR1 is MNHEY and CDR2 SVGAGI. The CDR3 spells CASSYGSVRGELFF. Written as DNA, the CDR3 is TGTGCCAGCAGTTACGGTAGCGTTCGCGGGGAGCTGTTTTTT.

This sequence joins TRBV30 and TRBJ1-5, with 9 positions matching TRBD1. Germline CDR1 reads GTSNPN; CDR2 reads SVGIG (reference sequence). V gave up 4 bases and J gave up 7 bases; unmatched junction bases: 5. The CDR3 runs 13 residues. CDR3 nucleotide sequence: TGTGCCTGGACCGACAGGGGGTTGCAGCCCCAGCATTTT. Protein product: CAWTDRGLQPQHF.